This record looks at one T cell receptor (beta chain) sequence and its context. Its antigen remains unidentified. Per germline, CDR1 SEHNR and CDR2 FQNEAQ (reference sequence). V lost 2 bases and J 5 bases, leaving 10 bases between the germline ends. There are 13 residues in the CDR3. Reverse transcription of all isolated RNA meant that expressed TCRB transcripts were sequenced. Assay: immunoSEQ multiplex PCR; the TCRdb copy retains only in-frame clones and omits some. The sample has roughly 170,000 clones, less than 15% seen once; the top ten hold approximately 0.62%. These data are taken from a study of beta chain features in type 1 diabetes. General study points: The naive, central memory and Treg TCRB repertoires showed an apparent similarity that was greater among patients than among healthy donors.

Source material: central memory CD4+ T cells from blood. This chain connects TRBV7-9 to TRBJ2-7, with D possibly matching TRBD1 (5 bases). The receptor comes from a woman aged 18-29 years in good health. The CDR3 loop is CASSLSRVDEQYF. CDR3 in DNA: TGTGCCAGCAGCTTATCCAGGGTGGACGAGCAGTACTTC.